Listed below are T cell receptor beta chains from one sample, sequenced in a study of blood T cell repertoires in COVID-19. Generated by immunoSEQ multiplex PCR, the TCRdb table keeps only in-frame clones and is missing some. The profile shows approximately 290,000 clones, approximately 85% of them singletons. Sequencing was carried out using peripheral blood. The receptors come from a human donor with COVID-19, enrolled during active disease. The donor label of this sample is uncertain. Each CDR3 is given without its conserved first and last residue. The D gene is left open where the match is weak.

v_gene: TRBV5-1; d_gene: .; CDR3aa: ASSFTSNTEAF
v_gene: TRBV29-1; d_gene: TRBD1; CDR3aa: SVEARGPLNTGELF
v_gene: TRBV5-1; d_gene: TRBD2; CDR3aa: ASSLTGGYNEQF
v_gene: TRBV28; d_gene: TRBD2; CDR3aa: ASSSPWGQRERGSYNEQF
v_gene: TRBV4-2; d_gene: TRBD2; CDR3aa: ASSQGVAGGGSYEQY
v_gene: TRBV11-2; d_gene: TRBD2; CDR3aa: ASTQLAEQF
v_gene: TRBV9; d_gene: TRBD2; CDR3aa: ASSPGLAGENIQY
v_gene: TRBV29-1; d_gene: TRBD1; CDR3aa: SVGEQGESPLH
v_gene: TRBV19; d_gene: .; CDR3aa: ASSMVAGRNEQF
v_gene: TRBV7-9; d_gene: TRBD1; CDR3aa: ASSLAGTGLYGSYT
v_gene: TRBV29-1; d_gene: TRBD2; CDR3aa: SGRPSGSVTDTQY
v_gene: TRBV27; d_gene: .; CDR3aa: ASSFSDTSYEQY
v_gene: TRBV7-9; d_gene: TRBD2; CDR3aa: ASSPPGLAGMETQY
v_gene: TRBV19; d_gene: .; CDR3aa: ASSIDLGGDEKLF
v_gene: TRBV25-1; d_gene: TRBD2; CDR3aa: ASGDFSGITDTQY
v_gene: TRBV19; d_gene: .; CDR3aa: ASSIVAGPNQPQH
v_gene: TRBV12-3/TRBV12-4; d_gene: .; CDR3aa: ASSVRQRGAF
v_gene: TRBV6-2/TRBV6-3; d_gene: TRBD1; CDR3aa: ASSLGTGAPKGNYGYT
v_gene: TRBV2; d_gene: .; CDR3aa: ASRDTLGEQY
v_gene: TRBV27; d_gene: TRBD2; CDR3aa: ASSPPGRRSYEQY
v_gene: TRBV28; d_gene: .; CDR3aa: ATHRQGINSYEQY
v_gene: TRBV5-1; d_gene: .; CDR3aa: ASSLGTANTGELF
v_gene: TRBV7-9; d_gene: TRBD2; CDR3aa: ASSLATTSGEETQY
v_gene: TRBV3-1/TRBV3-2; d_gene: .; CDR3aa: ASSHPQGRYTEAF
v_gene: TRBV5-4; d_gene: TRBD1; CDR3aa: ASSFDRGFQETQY
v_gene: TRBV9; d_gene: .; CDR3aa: ASSIQTRNYGYT
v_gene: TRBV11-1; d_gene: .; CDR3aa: ASSFGGGTDTQY
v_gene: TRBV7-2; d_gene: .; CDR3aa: ASSLAKVGLYEQY
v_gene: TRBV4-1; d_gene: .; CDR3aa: ASSRTELNTEAF
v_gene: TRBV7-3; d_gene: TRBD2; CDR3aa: ASSLNRGGLNFSEQF
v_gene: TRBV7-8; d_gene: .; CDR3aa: ASSPEWANYGYT